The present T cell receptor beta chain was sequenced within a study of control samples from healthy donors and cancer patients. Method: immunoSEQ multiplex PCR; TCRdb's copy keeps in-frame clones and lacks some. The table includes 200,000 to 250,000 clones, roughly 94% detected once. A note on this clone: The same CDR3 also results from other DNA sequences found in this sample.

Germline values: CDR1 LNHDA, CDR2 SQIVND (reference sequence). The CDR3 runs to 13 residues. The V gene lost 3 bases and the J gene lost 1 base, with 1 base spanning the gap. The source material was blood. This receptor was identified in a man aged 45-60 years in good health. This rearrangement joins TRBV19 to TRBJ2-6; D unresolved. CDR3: CASSISGANVLTF. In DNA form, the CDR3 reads TGTGCCAGTAGTATTTCTGGGGCCAACGTCCTGACTTTC.